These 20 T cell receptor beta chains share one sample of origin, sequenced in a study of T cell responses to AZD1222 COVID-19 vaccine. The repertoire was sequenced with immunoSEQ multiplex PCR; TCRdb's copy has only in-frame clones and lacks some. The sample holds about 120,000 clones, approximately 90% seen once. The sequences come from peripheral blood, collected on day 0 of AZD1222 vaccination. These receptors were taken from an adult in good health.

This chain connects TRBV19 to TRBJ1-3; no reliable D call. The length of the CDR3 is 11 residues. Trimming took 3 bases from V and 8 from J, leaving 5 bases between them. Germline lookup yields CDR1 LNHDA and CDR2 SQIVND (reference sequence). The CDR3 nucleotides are TGTGCCAGTAGTATTTGGGACACCATATATTTT. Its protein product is CASSIWDTIYF.

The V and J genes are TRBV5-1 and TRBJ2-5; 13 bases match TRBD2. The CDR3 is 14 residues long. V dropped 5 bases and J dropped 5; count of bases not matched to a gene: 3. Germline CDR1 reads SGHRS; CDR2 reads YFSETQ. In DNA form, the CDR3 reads TGCGCCAGCAGACTAGCGGGGGGGGCTGAGACCCAGTACTTC. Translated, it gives CASRLAGGAETQYF. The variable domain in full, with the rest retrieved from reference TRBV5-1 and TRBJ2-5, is KAGVTQTPRYLIKTRGQQVTLSCSPISGHRSVSWYQQTPGQGLQFLFEYFSETQRNKGNFPGRFSGRQFSNSRSEMNVSTLELGDSALYLCASRLAGGAETQYFGPGTRLLVL.

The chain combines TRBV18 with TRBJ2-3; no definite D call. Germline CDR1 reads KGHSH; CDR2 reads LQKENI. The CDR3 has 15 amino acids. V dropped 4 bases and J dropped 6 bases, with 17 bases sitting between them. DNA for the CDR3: TGTGCCAGCTCACTATGGGGATCTCCAAGGGATACGCAGTATTTT. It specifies CASSLWGSPRDTQYF.

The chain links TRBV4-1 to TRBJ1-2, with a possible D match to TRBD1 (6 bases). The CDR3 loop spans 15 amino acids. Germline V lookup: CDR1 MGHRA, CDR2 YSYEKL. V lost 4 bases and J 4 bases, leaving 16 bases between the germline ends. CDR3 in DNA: TGCGCCAGCAGCCGAGTTCGACAGGAGACCTATGGCTACACCTTC. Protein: CASSRVRQETYGYTF.

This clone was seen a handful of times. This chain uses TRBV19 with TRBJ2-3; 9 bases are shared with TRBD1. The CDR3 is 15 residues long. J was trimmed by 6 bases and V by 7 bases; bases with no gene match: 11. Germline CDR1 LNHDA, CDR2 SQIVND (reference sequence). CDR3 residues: CASNAPGQGKDTQYF. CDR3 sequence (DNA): TGTGCCAGTAACGCACCGGGACAGGGTAAGGATACGCAGTATTTT. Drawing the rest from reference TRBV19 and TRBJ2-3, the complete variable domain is DGGITQSPKYLFRKEGQNVTLSCEQNLNHDAMYWYRQDPGQGLRLIYYSQIVNDFQKGDIAEGYSVSREKKESFPLTVTSAQKNPTAFYLCASNAPGQGKDTQYFGPGTRLTVL.

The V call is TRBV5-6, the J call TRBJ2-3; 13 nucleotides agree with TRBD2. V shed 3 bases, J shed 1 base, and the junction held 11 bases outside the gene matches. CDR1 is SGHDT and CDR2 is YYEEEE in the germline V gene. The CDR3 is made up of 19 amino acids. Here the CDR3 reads CASSSLLAGGRFGTDTQYF. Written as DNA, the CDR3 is TGTGCCAGCAGCTCCTTACTAGCGGGGGGGCGGTTCGGCACAGATACGCAGTATTTT.

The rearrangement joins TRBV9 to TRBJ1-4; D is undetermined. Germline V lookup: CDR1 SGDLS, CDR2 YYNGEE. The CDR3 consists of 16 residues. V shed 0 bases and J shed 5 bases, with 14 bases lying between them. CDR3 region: CASSVAPSVRNEKLFF. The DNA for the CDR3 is TGTGCCAGCAGCGTAGCGCCGTCAGTCCGAAATGAAAAACTGTTTTTT.

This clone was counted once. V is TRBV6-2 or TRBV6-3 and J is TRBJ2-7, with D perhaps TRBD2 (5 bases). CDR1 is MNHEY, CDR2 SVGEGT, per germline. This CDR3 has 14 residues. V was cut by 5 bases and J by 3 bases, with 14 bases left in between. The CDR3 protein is CASSIPGYIYEQYV. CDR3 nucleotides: TGTGCCAGCAGTATCCCGGGGTACATCTACGAGCAGTACGTC.

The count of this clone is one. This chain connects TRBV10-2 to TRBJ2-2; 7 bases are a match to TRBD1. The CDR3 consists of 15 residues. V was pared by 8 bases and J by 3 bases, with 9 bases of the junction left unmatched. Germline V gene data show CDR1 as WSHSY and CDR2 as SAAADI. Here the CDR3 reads CASGGQEYYTGELFF. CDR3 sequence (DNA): TGCGCCAGCGGAGGACAGGAATATTACACCGGGGAGCTGTTTTTT.

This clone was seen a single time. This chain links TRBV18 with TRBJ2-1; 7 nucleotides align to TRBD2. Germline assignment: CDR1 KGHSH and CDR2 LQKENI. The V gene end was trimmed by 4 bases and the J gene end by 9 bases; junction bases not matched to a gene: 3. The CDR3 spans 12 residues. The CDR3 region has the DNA TGTGCCAGCTCACGACGGGAGGTTGAGCAGTTCTTC. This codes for CASSRREVEQFF.

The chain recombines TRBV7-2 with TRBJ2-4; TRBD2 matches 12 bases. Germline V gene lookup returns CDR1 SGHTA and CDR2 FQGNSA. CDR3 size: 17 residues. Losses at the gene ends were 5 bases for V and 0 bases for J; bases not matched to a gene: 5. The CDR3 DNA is TGTGCCAGCAGCCCACGACTAGCGGGGGTAGCCAAAAACATTCAGTACTTC. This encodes CASSPRLAGVAKNIQYF. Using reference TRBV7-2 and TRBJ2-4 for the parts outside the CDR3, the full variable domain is GAGVSQSPSNKVTEKGKDVELRCDPISGHTALYWYRQSLGQGLEFLIYFQGNSAPDKSGLPSDRFSAERTGGSVSTLTIQRTQQEDSAVYLCASSPRLAGVAKNIQYFGAGTRLSVL.

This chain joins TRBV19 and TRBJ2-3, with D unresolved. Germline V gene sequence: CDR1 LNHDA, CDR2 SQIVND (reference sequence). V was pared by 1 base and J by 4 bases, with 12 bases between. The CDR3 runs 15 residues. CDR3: CASSIGPGDADTQYF. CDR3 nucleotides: TGTGCCAGTAGTATAGGGCCAGGAGATGCAGATACGCAGTATTTT.

For the CDR3, the DNA is TGTGCCACAACCGACAGGGACAATCAGCCCCAGCATTTT. It specifies CATTDRDNQPQHF. This chain connects TRBV10-3 to TRBJ1-5; the match to TRBD1 covers 7 bases. This CDR3 spans 13 amino acids. With V trimmed by 10 bases and J by 3 bases, 6 bases remained unmatched. CDR1 and CDR2 (germline): ENHRY, SYGVKD.

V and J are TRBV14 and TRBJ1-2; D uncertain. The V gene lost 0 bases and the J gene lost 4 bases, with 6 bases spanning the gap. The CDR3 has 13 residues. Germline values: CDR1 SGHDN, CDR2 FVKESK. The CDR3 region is CASSQDSFYGYTF. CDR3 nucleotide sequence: TGTGCCAGCAGCCAAGACAGCTTCTATGGCTACACCTTC.

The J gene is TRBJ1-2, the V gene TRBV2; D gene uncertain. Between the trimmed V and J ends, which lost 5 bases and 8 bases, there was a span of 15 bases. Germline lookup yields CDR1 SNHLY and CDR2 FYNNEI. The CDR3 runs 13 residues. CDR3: CASSLSFGGGYTF. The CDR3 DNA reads TGTGCCAGCAGTCTTTCTTTTGGTGGGGGCTACACCTTC.

In DNA form, the CDR3 reads TGTGCCAGCAGTGAACTTCTGGGGGCGGCCACAGATACGCAGTATTTT. Translated: CASSELLGAATDTQYF. The chain is built from TRBV25-1 and TRBJ2-3; D possibly corresponds to TRBD1 (6 bases). Trimming stripped 2 bases from V and 2 bases from J, with 14 bases between. Germline lookup yields CDR1 MGHDK and CDR2 SYGVNS. The CDR3 extends over 16 amino acids.

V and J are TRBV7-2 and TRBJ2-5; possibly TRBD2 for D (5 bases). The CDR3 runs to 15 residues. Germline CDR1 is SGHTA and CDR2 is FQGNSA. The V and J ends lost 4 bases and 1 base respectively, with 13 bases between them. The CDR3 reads CASSSSWRIQETQYF. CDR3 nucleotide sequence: TGTGCCAGCAGCTCAAGTTGGAGGATCCAAGAGACCCAGTACTTC.

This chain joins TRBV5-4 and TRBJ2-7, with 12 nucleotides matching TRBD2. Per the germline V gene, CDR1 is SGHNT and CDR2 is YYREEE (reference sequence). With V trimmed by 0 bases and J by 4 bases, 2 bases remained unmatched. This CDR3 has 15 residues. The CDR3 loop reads CASSLVGTSGYEQYF. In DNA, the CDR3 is TGTGCCAGCAGCTTGGTAGGGACTAGCGGGTACGAGCAGTACTTC.

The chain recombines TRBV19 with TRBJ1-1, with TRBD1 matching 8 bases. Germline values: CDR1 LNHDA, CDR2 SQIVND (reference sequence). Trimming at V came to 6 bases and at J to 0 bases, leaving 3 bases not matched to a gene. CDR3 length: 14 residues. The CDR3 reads CASRTGAMNTEAFF. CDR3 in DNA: TGTGCCAGTAGGACAGGGGCCATGAACACTGAAGCTTTCTTT.

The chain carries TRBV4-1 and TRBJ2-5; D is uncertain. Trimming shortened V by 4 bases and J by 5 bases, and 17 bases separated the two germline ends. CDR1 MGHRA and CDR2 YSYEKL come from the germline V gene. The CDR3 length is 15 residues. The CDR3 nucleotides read TGCGCCAGCAGCCCCCAGACACGTCTGCGGGAGACCCAGTACTTC. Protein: CASSPQTRLRETQYF.